This T cell receptor beta chain was profiled in a study of T cells in Graves' hyperthyroidism and ophthalmopathy. Study findings and constraints: Separating ophthalmopathy from stable hyperthyroidism was achieved by a 13 V-J model. Expanded thyroid clonotypes (above 0.001) were mostly also found in blood.

With respect to this clonotype: Its target is unknown.

TCR beta CDR3 regions were amplified from RNA transcripts. HTBI primers were the set used in a first-round RT-PCR of the TCR CDR3. TCRdb analysed the multiplex PCR reads with MiXCR anew, one entry per CDR3 protein. This table holds 300,000 to 450,000 distinct CDR3 sequences, around a sixth found once. Germline loops: CDR1 KGHDR, CDR2 SFDVKD. The CDR3 consists of 17 residues. Trimming shortened V by 5 bases and J by 2 bases, and 19 bases separated the two germline ends. Initially, at the first diagnosis of hyperthyroidism and before any ophthalmopathy symptoms, blood was sampled. The clonotype originates from a woman younger than 35 with Graves' hyperthyroidism that later progressed to Graves' ophthalmopathy. The genes are TRBV24-1 and TRBJ2-3; tentative D call: TRBD2 (5 bases). Sequenced: blood. CDR3 nucleotides: TGTGCCACCAGTGTTGGCGGGTCCGTGGCGGCCACAGATACGCAGTATTTT. Translating gives CATSVGGSVAATDTQYF.